This T cell receptor (beta chain) was captured by sequencing in a study of regulatory T cells in long-lasting Graves disease (TCRdb year 2021). About the full investigation: Patients with newly diagnosed Graves' disease had been on antithyroid drugs for under 3 months. Patients with persistent Graves' disease were compared with patients with newly diagnosed Graves' disease using TCR sequencing and RNA sequencing of peripheral blood. The study took place in China and was registered as a clinical trial. A total of around 35 samples underwent TCR sequencing: about 13 from persistent and roughly 20 from newly diagnosed Graves' disease patients. Results the study describes overall, beyond this receptor: Lower TCR Shannon entropy and fewer highly expanded clones were observed in persistent Graves' disease patients than in newly diagnosed patients, which suggested clonal expansion. Patients with persistent disease shared more public clonotypes (approximately 2,500) than newly diagnosed patients did (966). Preferential use of TRBV28, TRBJ1-2 and TRBJ2-5 was observed in persistent disease, whereas TRBV20-1 and TRBJ2-1 were favored in newly diagnosed disease. The study examined only peripheral blood because the primary lesion, thyroid tissue, could not be accessed. Sequencing and analysis were limited to the TCR beta chain. The small sample size was acknowledged by the authors as a limitation that may reduce accuracy.

The receptor library was made with multiplex PCR. The sequencer was an Illumina HiSeq 4000. CDR3 regions were amplified by Arm-PCR with iRepertoire HTBI primers to construct TCR beta libraries. PCR products were gel purified before sequencing. The original pipeline was this. Gene usage analysis of CDR3 amino acid clonotypes relied on the roughly 60 TRBV and about 15 TRBJ segments identified across samples. Filtered high-quality paired reads were merged into contigs using COPE and FqMerger. BLAST was used to align contigs to IMGT TRBV, TRBD and TRBJ reference genes, and CDR3 was defined according to IMGT. Highly expanded clones were defined as clonotypes with a frequency above 0.1%. Repertoire diversity was measured by Shannon entropy, and V-J evenness by the Gini coefficient. Clonotypes shared by more than one individual were considered public. TCRdb ran its own pipeline on the public reads, namely fastp trimming at Q25 and MiXCR clone calling, and kept in-frame beta chains. Merged by CDR3 protein, the rows form single entries marked with the most common genes and DNA. In this record, the V and J calls reflect TCRdb's handling and not the investigators' own analysis. This sample holds approximately 540,000 distinct CDR3 sequences; more than 10% were observed only once. Approximately 9% of the sample comes from the top ten.

The label giving this sample's time point can be read as: newly diagnosed GD, antithyroid drugs for less than 3 months. For both TCR sequencing and RNA sequencing, RNA was extracted from PBMCs in TRIzol. The diagnosis of Graves' disease followed American Thyroid Association guidelines. Patients were recruited from an endocrinology department in Xi'an, China. Each patient gave about 9.1 milliliters of peripheral blood, collected in an EDTA anticoagulant tube. Ficoll Paque Plus density gradient separation was used to isolate PBMCs, and no further T cell sorting was done. An Agilent 2100 Bioanalyzer and agarose gel were used to check RNA quality, while a NanoDrop 2000 measured RNA concentration. This clonotype has ten or more counts. It lacks a known antigen. Germline and junction disagree at one end, which may indicate a read error. CDR3 length: 14 amino acids, cysteine to phenylalanine. The read is trimmed to its CDR3 DNA, 42 bases read in frame from base 1. According to the germline V gene, CDR1 reads LGHNA and CDR2 reads YSLEER.

These same data were also listed under a study on T cells in Graves' hyperthyroidism and ophthalmopathy. The second paper states: Stable Graves' hyperthyroidism was defined as no progression to ophthalmopathy during 18 months of follow-up. Hyperthyroidism patients were newly diagnosed, with disease duration under 2 months, and aged 18 to 65 years. Exclusion was applied to patients with uncontrolled infections, other autoimmune diseases, pregnancy or lactation. Diagnoses relied on clinical symptoms, serum thyroxine and TRAb, thyroid ultrasound and orbital computed tomography. A first-round RT-PCR of the TCR CDR3 used the HTBI primer set with the Qiagen OneStep RT-PCR kit. Most expanded thyroid clonotypes (frequency above 0.001) were also detected in blood, suggesting blood repertoires may reflect thyroid immune responses. A 13 V-J signature model separated ophthalmopathy from stable hyperthyroidism, with nearly 90% sensitivity and about 81% specificity in cross-validation and 80%/75% in testing. In validation, progression to ophthalmopathy was predicted by the model with nearly 71% sensitivity and around 75% specificity, a median of approximately 6.5 months before onset. A discovery cohort of around 98 patients, roughly 40 with Graves' ophthalmopathy and about 58 with stable Graves' hyperthyroidism, was used to find distinguishing TCR V-J signatures. Prospective prediction of ophthalmopathy was tested in an independent validation cohort of approximately 19 hyperthyroidism patients and 17 patients who later progressed to ophthalmopathy. The 75 to 100 discovery patients were divided at random into training and test sets in a 7:3 ratio. The study also compared thyroid tissue and blood T-cell repertoires from five or six Graves' hyperthyroidism patients. After sampling, hyperthyroidism patients received methimazole starting at 30 mg daily, and ophthalmopathy patients received high-dose intravenous methylprednisolone. A second multiplex PCR round built the libraries, followed by size selection and purification. The libraries were sequenced on an Illumina HiSeq2000 using paired-end 100 bp reads. SOAPnuke was used to process the raw data, removing reads that contained adapters or uncalled bases, had a mean Phred below 15, or lacked an exact match to the constant primer or identifier. High-quality paired reads were merged using COPE v1.2.5, and each unique nucleotide sequence was defined as a clonotype. MiTCR v1.1 was used to align clonotypes to the IMGT TRBV, TRBD and TRBJ reference segments. The analysis included only V-J combinations with a frequency above 0.0001, which together covered more than 99% of the repertoires. The TCS score was defined as F50 (clonal expansion) divided by E x V (chaos), with BLOSUM62-based TCRdist calculated between CDR3 peptides within each V-J. Welch's t-statistics and random forest reduced fewer than 550 V-J features to some 14, which were used in a naive Bayes classifier (R e1071). No statistical method was used to set the sample size in advance, and investigators knew the group allocation. The paper describes TCR Vbeta CDR3 sequencing of 140 or so peripheral blood samples, made up of approximately 40 ophthalmopathy patients, over 70 hyperthyroidism patients and roughly 17 progressor patients.

The source of this sequence is a woman under 40 with Graves disease. Donor details come from another sample of the same person, matched by shared clones. The sequencing used peripheral blood mononuclear cells (PBMCs), collected at new diagnosis, from a patient treated with antithyroid drugs. The rearranged segments are TRBV4-3 and TRBJ1-6; no D gene call is confident. In nucleotide form, the sequence is TGCGCCAGCAGCCAAGATCTATATATTTCACCCCTCCACTTT. It codes for CASSQDLYISPLHF.